This TCR beta chain derives from a study of pediatric ulcerative colitis (dated by TCRdb to between 2019 and 2020). A note on the overall study: Pancolitis was present in 6 to 8 ulcerative colitis patients and left-sided colitis in two, and histology consistent with ulcerative colitis was found in all of these patients. From nine newly diagnosed, treatment-naive pediatric ulcerative colitis patients and a few non-IBD control children, paired blood and rectal samples were collected. Using the Pediatric Ulcerative Colitis Activity Index, a couple of patients were classed as having mild disease, several as having moderate disease and three as having acute severe colitis. Study-wide findings and limitations: For technical reasons, blood samples from a couple of patients gave substantially fewer templates, and these samples were excluded from the blood-rectal overlap analysis. Because the repertoires came from total lymphocyte DNA, rare subsets such as regulatory T cells may have patterns that are not reflected. Controls, mild-moderate and acute severe colitis patients were separated by rectal repertoire features, and reduced rectal diversity due to clonal expansions was observed in acute severe colitis. Clonal overlap between a subject's own blood and rectum was significantly greater in ulcerative colitis patients than in controls, which suggests more T cell trafficking to inflamed tissue. A couple of rectal CDR3 clonotypes were present in all ulcerative colitis patients and in none of the controls. The healthy control group was small, with only a handful of individuals.

In the germline V gene, CDR1 corresponds to SGDLS and CDR2 to YYNGEE. From the cysteine through the phenylalanine, the CDR3 covers 14 amino acids. The retained sequence is limited to the CDR3, 42 bases, with the frame set at the first base. V and J are truncated by 2 bases and 0 bases respectively, leaving an intervening sequence of 8 bases. Using the immunoSEQ TRB Survey service, rearranged CDR3 beta regions were amplified from genomic DNA with multiplex V and J primers. Survey-level sequencing depth of up to 500,000 reads per sample was used to keep depth equal across samples. The libraries were purified and pooled, then sequenced using Illumina technology. Regarding the original processing steps: immunoSEQ online tools were used for productive clonality, sample overlap, pairwise scatters, CDR3 beta length, V/D/J gene usage and productiveness. Alongside Shannon and Simpson indices, calculated diversity was computed as the number of unique rearrangements divided by total templates, multiplied by 100. For principal component analysis, Z-score normalized data were analyzed with the R prcomp function and the ggbiplot package. Morisita's index was used to quantify blood-rectal clonal overlap within each subject. As stored in TCRdb, this immuneACCESS dataset retains in-frame rearrangements with V and J assigned. A fraction of the clones does not appear; measured against another copy, unresolved V genes explain less than half of the discrepancy, and the remainder lacks a known reason. Clone size and V and J calls were adopted from that table, with D and trimming inferred from the DNA. This sample holds about 64,000 clones; 70% to 85% were observed only once. The ten largest clonotypes hold roughly 5.4% of the sample.

A few counts support this clone. The specificity of this receptor is unknown. The sample holds no much larger clone one base away, and base qualities are not on file. Before the diagnostic colonoscopy, none of the ulcerative colitis patients had been given immunosuppressive medication. A blood sample was drawn at the time of the colonoscopy. The Wizard kit (Promega) was used to extract genomic DNA from the blood and intestinal samples. Sequencing input: blood. This chain is built from TRBV9 and TRBJ1-1; 5 matching bases give a weak D call of TRBD1. The clonotype was recovered from a boy aged 5-17 years with moderate ulcerative colitis. The CDR3 region has the sequence CASSVDSMNTEAFF. The DNA reads TGTGCCAGCAGCGTTGACAGCATGAACACTGAAGCTTTCTTT.